The 19 T cell receptor beta chains below all came from one sample that was sequenced in a study of graft-versus-host responses after intestinal transplantation. Their target antigens are unknown. Generated by immunoSEQ multiplex PCR, the TCRdb table keeps only in-frame clones and is missing some. The sample includes roughly 99,000 clones, 87% of them seen just once. The specimen was unstimulated CD4+ T cells sorted from spleen or lymph node cells, collected before transplant. The source is a human donor who was the organ donor for an intestinal transplant.

J is TRBJ1-6 and V is TRBV19; the match to TRBD1 covers 7 bases. The CDR3 contains 16 residues. Germline lookup yields CDR1 LNHDA and CDR2 SQIVND (reference sequence). Unmatched junction bases numbered 5, after V lost 3 bases and J lost 3 bases. CDR3 residues: CASSMEGARYNSPLHF. The DNA of the CDR3 is TGTGCCAGTAGTATGGAGGGGGCTCGCTATAATTCACCCCTCCACTTT.

This chain uses TRBV7-2 with TRBJ2-1; either TRBD1 or TRBD2 may supply D (5 bases each). CDR1 SGHTA and CDR2 FQGNSA come from the germline V gene. V was cut by 4 bases and J by 0 bases, with 13 bases left in between. The CDR3 is 16 amino acids. The CDR3 reads CASSSRRGSSYNEQFF. Written as DNA, the CDR3 is TGTGCCAGCAGCTCAAGACGGGGCAGCTCCTACAATGAGCAGTTCTTC.

The chain joins TRBV7-9 to TRBJ2-5; 10 bases map to TRBD1. The better agreement between TRBJ2-7 and the DNA end casts doubt on the J call. The CDR3 sequence is 13 residues long. The germline CDR1 and CDR2 sequences are SEHNR and FQNEAQ (reference sequence). The CDR3 coding sequence is TGTGCCAGCAGCTTAGGGACAGGGGGCGAGCAGTACTTC. The encoded protein is CASSLGTGGEQYF.

The chain joins TRBV27 to TRBJ2-5; 10 bases agree with TRBD1. Germline CDR1 is MNHEY and CDR2 is SMNVEV (reference sequence). With V trimmed by 6 bases and J by 5 bases, 9 bases remained unmatched. CDR3 size: 15 residues. The CDR3 coding sequence is TGTGCCAGCAGAGCGCCGGGGACAGGGGTGGAGACCCAGTACTTC. Its protein is CASRAPGTGVETQYF.

The gene calls are TRBV2 and TRBJ2-2; D is unresolved. This CDR3 contains 15 residues. Trimming removed 7 bases at V and 2 bases at J, with 14 bases between. CDR1 and CDR2 from the germline V gene are SNHLY and FYNNEI. The CDR3 spells CASTHTAGNTGELFF. The CDR3 region has the DNA TGTGCCAGCACTCACACCGCCGGAAACACCGGGGAGCTGTTTTTT.

The chain is built from TRBV7-2 and TRBJ2-7, with 12 nucleotides matching TRBD2. Germline lookup yields CDR1 SGHTA and CDR2 FQGNSA. V shed 2 bases and J 2 bases; nucleotides not matched to a gene: 7. The CDR3 covers 17 residues. The CDR3 loop is CASSLLLAGGHPYEQYF. The CDR3 nucleotides read TGTGCCAGCAGCTTACTACTAGCGGGGGGTCACCCCTACGAGCAGTACTTC.

V and J are TRBV29-1 and TRBJ2-2; 9 nucleotides match TRBD2. This CDR3 is 16 amino acids long. Germline CDR1 is SQVTM and CDR2 is ANQGSEA. V lost 6 bases to trimming and J lost 0 bases; unmatched junction nucleotides: 8. The CDR3 loop is CSVSAIAGANTGELFF. In nucleotides, the CDR3 is TGCAGCGTCTCCGCGATAGCGGGGGCGAACACCGGGGAGCTGTTTTTT.

This chain joins TRBV6-1 and TRBJ1-1; 8 nucleotides agree with TRBD1. Germline V gene lookup returns CDR1 MNHNS and CDR2 SASEGT. The CDR3 extends over 14 amino acids. The V gene end was trimmed by 10 bases and the J gene end by 1 base; junction bases not matched to a gene: 8. CDR3 residues: CATRQGSANTEAFF. The CDR3 DNA sequence: TGTGCCACCAGACAGGGGAGCGCGAACACTGAAGCTTTCTTT.

The chain has TRBV5-4 and TRBJ2-5; 16 bases fit TRBD2. CDR3 length: 17 residues. Germline trimming cut 5 bases from V and 5 bases from J; bases unmatched to any gene: 9. Germline assignment: CDR1 SGHNT and CDR2 YYREEE (reference sequence). Written as DNA, the CDR3 is TGTGCCAGCAGATCCGGGACTAGCGGGGGGGCCTCGGAGACCCAGTACTTC. This encodes CASRSGTSGGASETQYF. The full variable domain, in which reference TRBV5-4 and TRBJ2-5 provide the parts outside the CDR3, is ETGVTQSPTHLIKTRGQQVTLRCSSQSGHNTVSWYQQALGQGPQFIFQYYREEENGRGNFPPRFSGLQFPNYSSELNVNALELDDSALYLCASRSGTSGGASETQYFGPGTRLLVL.

This chain joins TRBV25-1 and TRBJ1-2; 7 bases are shared with TRBD1. Trimming at V came to 6 bases and at J to 2 bases, leaving 6 bases not matched to a gene. This CDR3 has 14 amino acids. Germline CDR1 is MGHDK and CDR2 is SYGVNS. CDR3 DNA sequence: TGTGCCAGCAGCCCCCGACAGGGAAACTATGGCTACACCTTC. Protein sequence: CASSPRQGNYGYTF.

The rearrangement uses TRBV7-2 and TRBJ1-1; D possibly corresponds to TRBD1 (6 bases). The V gene's germline CDR1 is SGHTA and CDR2 FQGNSA. This CDR3 spans 15 amino acids. Trimming shortened V by 6 bases and J by 4 bases, and 18 bases separated the two germline ends. The CDR3 DNA reads as TGTGCCAGCAGTGCCCCGGGGGCGGGGACCACTGAAGCTTTCTTT. Translation: CASSAPGAGTTEAFF.

This clone has just one count. The chain uses TRBV6-1 and TRBJ1-3; no clear D gene. Germline-derived CDR1 and CDR2 are MNHNS and SASEGT. The V and J ends lost 3 bases and 0 bases respectively, with 12 bases between them. This CDR3 has 16 amino acids. The chain's CDR3 is CASSDPGSPSGNTIYF. In DNA form, the CDR3 reads TGTGCCAGCAGTGACCCCGGGTCGCCCTCTGGAAACACCATATATTTT.

V gene TRBV7-5 combines with J gene TRBJ2-1; the tabulated D call, TRBD1, remains unverified against the DNA. TRBV7-5 is labeled a pseudogene. The CDR3 has 16 amino acids. The CDR3 nucleotides read TGTGTCAGAAGCTTTCGGGACAGCCTTATCTACAATGAGCAGTTCTTC. Translation gives CVRSFRDSLIYNEQFF.

This clone was observed once. The V and J genes are TRBV18 and TRBJ2-1, with 9 bases identical to TRBD2. The CDR3 totals 14 residues. Trimming removed 1 base from V and 5 bases from J; junction bases left unmatched: 0. Germline V lookup: CDR1 KGHSH, CDR2 LQKENI. Here the CDR3 reads CASSPQRGDNEQFF. As DNA, the CDR3 is TGTGCCAGCTCACCACAGCGGGGGGACAATGAGCAGTTCTTC.

The chain employs TRBV6-4 and TRBJ1-2; D not resolved. CDR1 and CDR2 from the germline V gene are MRHNA and SNTAGT. The CDR3 is made up of 12 amino acids. The V end lost 0 bases, the J end lost 8 bases, and 7 bases lay between the germline ends. The CDR3: CASSDSGYGYTF. The CDR3 nucleotides read TGTGCCAGCAGTGACTCAGGCTACGGCTACACCTTC.

The chain couples TRBV18 to TRBJ1-1; the D is unclear. Trimming stripped 9 bases from V and 4 bases from J, with 15 bases between. There are 13 residues in the CDR3. Germline CDR1 reads KGHSH; CDR2 reads LQKENI. Here the CDR3 reads CASTGSASTEAFF. The CDR3, as DNA: TGTGCCAGTACCGGGTCGGCAAGCACTGAAGCTTTCTTT.

The J gene is TRBJ1-1, the V gene TRBV6-5; no definite D call. CDR1 is MNHEY, CDR2 SVGAGI, per germline. The ends were cut back, 5 bases at V and 7 bases at J, with 17 bases in the middle. The CDR3 covers 14 residues. The CDR3 loop reads CASSEVVTGSEAFF. CDR3 nucleotides: TGTGCCAGCAGTGAAGTCGTTACCGGGAGTGAAGCTTTCTTT.

The rearrangement uses TRBV14 and TRBJ2-3; tentative D call: TRBD1 (6 bases). Germline loops: CDR1 SGHDN, CDR2 FVKESK. The CDR3 is made up of 16 amino acids. V shed 1 base and J shed 2 bases, with 13 bases lying between them. The DNA for the CDR3 is TGTGCCAGCAGCCAAGCGCCAGGGGCCCTCACAGATACGCAGTATTTT. Encoded protein: CASSQAPGALTDTQYF.

In DNA form, the CDR3 reads TGCAGTGCTCCAATCCAAGAGACCCAGTACTTC. Encoded protein: CSAPIQETQYF. This chain uses TRBV20-1 with TRBJ2-5; D is uncertain. Trimming stripped 5 bases from V and 1 base from J, with 5 bases between. Germline CDR1 and CDR2: DFQATT and SNEGSKA (reference sequence). The CDR3 extends over 11 amino acids.